The present T cell receptor (beta chain) was sequenced within a study of CD8+ T cells in alopecia areata. Study context: Skin from roughly 6-12-month-old C3H/HeJ graft donors with spontaneous alopecia went to approximately 6-10-week-old female C3H/HeJ mice. Study results and limitations: Tissue-resident alphabeta T cells belonging to normal skin likewise get sequenced within scalp specimens. An increase in clonality over normal scalp was evident in lesional scalp, especially alopecia totalis/universalis.

RNA, once extracted, was reverse transcribed into cDNA for use as the sequencing template. The repertoire was sequenced with immunoSEQ multiplex PCR; TCRdb's copy has only in-frame clones and lacks some. The sample contains 200,000 to 300,000 clones, none of them singletons. Cutaneous lymph node cells were pooled, and they were sorted using CD4, CD8alpha, NKG2D, NKG2ACE and other markers. In the case of this clone: Its matching antigen is unknown. The gene symbols are mouse symbols.

The receptor comes from a C3H/HeJ mouse with alopecia areata. The mouse strain carries the MHC haplotype H2-k. The sample taken for sequencing was CD4+ T cells sorted from a lymph node.

The CDR3 spells CASSPRDAEQFF. The CDR3 bases that were read are TGTGCCAGCAGTCCCAGGGATGCT. The rearrangement joins TRBV19 to TRBJ2-1; a possible D gene is TRBD1 (5 bases). The read stops 4 residues short of the end of the CDR3; the missing end is completed from the germline J gene. CDR3 length equals 12 residues. V dropped 4 bases and J dropped 5 bases, with 7 bases sitting between them. CDR1 is FNHDT and CDR2 is SITEND in the germline V gene (reference sequence).